These 22 T cell receptor beta chains were all obtained from the same sample, sequenced in a study of blood T cell repertoires in COVID-19 (dated by TCRdb to about 2020). Receptor amplification or capture employed the immunoSEQ multiplex PCR assay. In its TCRdb copy, this immuneACCESS table keeps in-frame sequences only and misses some clones. Where compared with another copy, unresolved V genes explain less than half of these, and the others have no known cause. The sample has more than 80,000 clones on record, approximately 82% of them singletons. The top ten clonotypes cover roughly 2.2% of the sample. The source material was peripheral blood. These receptors were collected from a woman in her 70s with acute or convalescent COVID-19.

This sequence joins TRBV7-9 and TRBJ1-6, with D possibly matching TRBD1 (5 bases). This CDR3 is built from 12 residues. Germline CDR1 and CDR2: SEHNR and FQNEAQ (reference sequence). Between the trimmed V and J ends, which lost 7 bases and 8 bases, there was a span of 9 bases. The CDR3 DNA reads as TGTGCCAGCACTCGGGGGGATTCACCCCTCCACTTT. Translated: CASTRGDSPLHF. The entire variable domain, with the rest obtained from reference TRBV7-9 and TRBJ1-6, is as follows: DTGVSQNPRHKITKRGQNVTFRCDPISEHNRLYWYRQTLGQGPEFLTYFQNEAQLEKSRLLSDRFSAERPKGSFSTLEIQRTEQGDSAMYLCASTRGDSPLHFGNGTRLTVT.

The chain recombines TRBV4-1 with TRBJ1-3; D is unclear. Trimming cost V 3 bases and J 2 bases, with 8 bases left between them. Per germline, CDR1 MGHRA and CDR2 YSYEKL. The CDR3 is 14 residues long. In nucleotides, the CDR3 is TGCGCCAGCAGCCAGGCAGGTACTGGAAACACCATATATTTT. Protein: CASSQAGTGNTIYF.

V and J are TRBV30 and TRBJ1-1, with TRBD1 matching over 8 bases. This CDR3 is 14 amino acids long. With V trimmed by 3 bases and J by 8 bases, 11 bases remained unmatched. Germline lookup yields CDR1 GTSNPN and CDR2 SVGIG (reference sequence). The CDR3 sequence is CAWSSLDREEEAFF. In nucleotides, the CDR3 is TGTGCCTGGAGCTCCCTGGACAGGGAGGAGGAAGCTTTCTTT.

This rearrangement joins TRBV15 to TRBJ2-7; tentative D call: TRBD1 (6 bases). The CDR3 has 13 residues. The ends were cut back, 0 bases at V and 6 bases at J, with 9 bases in the middle. Germline assignment: CDR1 LNHNV and CDR2 YYDKDF (reference sequence). As DNA, the CDR3 is TGTGCCACCAGCAGAGATCAGGGGTTCGAGCAGTACTTC. This sequence encodes CATSRDQGFEQYF.

This clone was detected once. This chain uses TRBV5-1 with TRBJ2-3; D is unclear. This CDR3 is built from 15 residues. Germline lookup yields CDR1 SGHRS and CDR2 YFSETQ. V dropped 0 bases and J dropped 1 base, with 9 bases sitting between them. The CDR3, as DNA: TGCGCCAGCAGCTTGGTGGGCAGAGGCACAGATACGCAGTATTTT. Residues: CASSLVGRGTDTQYF.

The chain is built from TRBV2 and TRBJ1-5; no reliable D call. CDR3 length: 11 amino acids. CDR1 and CDR2 (germline): SNHLY, FYNNEI. Trimming shortened V by 3 bases and J by 6 bases, and 3 bases separated the two germline ends. CDR3 nucleotide sequence: TGTGCCAGCAGTGACGGTCAGCCCCAGCATTTT. Its translation is CASSDGQPQHF.

The gene calls are TRBV5-1 and TRBJ1-2; TRBD1 agrees at 9 bases. V shed 0 bases and J 5 bases; nucleotides not matched to a gene: 8. Germline-derived CDR1 and CDR2 are SGHRS and YFSETQ. The CDR3 runs 16 residues. The CDR3 bases are TGCGCCAGCAGCTTGGCAACAGGGGGCGTTTCTTATGGCTACACCTTC. This encodes CASSLATGGVSYGYTF.

J is TRBJ1-1 and V is TRBV24-1; a weak D match, TRBD1 (5 bases). V lost 7 bases, J lost 4 bases, and 12 bases lay in between. CDR1 is KGHDR and CDR2 is SFDVKD in the germline V gene. The CDR3 sequence is 13 residues long. The CDR3 reads CATSSGRGTEAFF. The DNA for the CDR3 is TGTGCCACCAGCTCTGGGAGGGGCACTGAAGCTTTCTTT.

A remark on this clone: One junction end disagrees with the germline gene, perhaps due to a read error. This sequence joins TRBV7-7 and TRBJ2-5; tentatively, D is TRBD2 (7 bases). The CDR3 extends over 15 amino acids. Germline V gives CDR1 SSHAT, CDR2 FNYEAQ (reference sequence). The CDR3 DNA reads TGTGCTAGCAGCGTGGGGGGGGCTCGGGGAGAGACCCAGTACTTC. Translation gives CASSVGGARGETQYF.

The V call is TRBV5-4, the J call TRBJ2-3, with TRBD2 matching over 9 bases. The junction had 11 bases not matched to a gene; V was cut back by 7 bases and J by 2 bases. The CDR3 length is 16 residues. Looked up from germline, CDR1 is SGHNT and CDR2 is YYREEE (reference sequence). CDR3 DNA sequence: TGTGCCAGCGGCGGGGGGGCCTCGTTACCCACAGATACGCAGTATTTT. This translates into CASGGGASLPTDTQYF.

The chain combines TRBV18 with TRBJ1-4; no reliable D call. Germline CDR1 reads KGHSH; CDR2 reads LQKENI. V lost 5 bases, J lost 8 bases, and 12 bases lay in between. The CDR3 extends over 13 amino acids. The CDR3 sequence: CASSSYSVEKLFF. DNA for the CDR3: TGTGCCAGCTCAAGCTACAGTGTAGAAAAACTGTTTTTT.

This chain connects TRBV5-1 to TRBJ2-1; 10 bases fit TRBD2. The CDR3 spans 17 residues. V shed 3 bases and J 2 bases; nucleotides not matched to a gene: 8. CDR1 is SGHRS, CDR2 YFSETQ, per germline. The CDR3: CASSSFPSGGAYNEQFF. CDR3 nucleotides: TGCGCCAGCAGCTCCTTCCCCAGCGGGGGGGCCTACAATGAGCAGTTCTTC.

CDR3 nucleotides: TGTGCCAGCAGCTTTGGGACAGGGGGCCCTGAAGCTTTCTTT. This encodes CASSFGTGGPEAFF. The V and J genes are TRBV7-9 and TRBJ1-1, with 12 bases matching TRBD1. There are 14 residues in the CDR3. Looked up from germline, CDR1 is SEHNR and CDR2 is FQNEAQ (reference sequence). The trim removed 3 bases at V and 6 bases at J, leaving 2 bases unmatched.

The chain joins TRBV7-2 to TRBJ1-5; D is possibly TRBD1 (5 bases). This CDR3 has 13 amino acids. The germline V gene has CDR1 SGHTA and CDR2 FQGNSA. V lost 3 bases and J 5 bases, leaving 8 bases between the germline ends. The CDR3 loop reads CASSFPGDQPQHF. In DNA, the CDR3 is TGTGCCAGCAGCTTCCCGGGGGATCAGCCCCAGCATTTT.

The rearrangement joins TRBV6-5 to TRBJ2-3; TRBD1 aligns across 9 bases. Germline CDR1 and CDR2: MNHEY and SVGAGI. This CDR3 has 15 amino acids. With V trimmed by 4 bases and J by 6 bases, 8 bases remained unmatched. CDR3 region: CASSLAGTGRDTQYF. For the CDR3, the DNA is TGTGCCAGCAGTTTGGCCGGGACAGGGCGGGATACGCAGTATTTT.

V gene TRBV27 combines with J gene TRBJ1-1; TRBD1 is a possible D gene (5 bases). The CDR3 contains 15 residues. Germline V CDR1 and CDR2: MNHEY, SMNVEV (reference sequence). Trimming took off 5 bases at V and 4 bases at J, with 17 bases between the two ends. The chain's CDR3 is CASSPRGGFTTEAFF. CDR3 nucleotide sequence: TGTGCCAGCAGTCCTCGGGGGGGGTTTACCACTGAAGCTTTCTTT.

This clone has a handful of counts. The chain links TRBV12-3 or TRBV12-4 to TRBJ1-1; 7 bases map to TRBD1. The CDR3 is made up of 12 amino acids. Trimming cost V 7 bases and J 6 bases; bases outside gene matches: 5. The CDR3 nucleotides read TGTGCCAGCATGCCAGGGGGGTCTGAAGCTTTCTTT. This encodes CASMPGGSEAFF.

V gene TRBV7-2 combines with J gene TRBJ2-3; D unresolved. The V end was cut by 4 bases, the J end by 1 base, with 6 bases between. The CDR3 consists of 13 residues. Germline values: CDR1 SGHTA, CDR2 FQGNSA. The CDR3 coding sequence is TGTGCCAGCAGCTCCACACGCACAGATACGCAGTATTTT. It encodes CASSSTRTDTQYF.

This clone was observed a few times. V usage is TRBV9 and J usage is TRBJ1-2; D not resolved. Germline CDR1 is SGDLS and CDR2 is YYNGEE. V was clipped by 3 bases and J by 2 bases, with 11 bases between them. This CDR3 has 14 residues. The CDR3 sequence: CASSAPYPNYGYTF. As DNA, the CDR3 is TGTGCCAGCAGCGCCCCCTACCCCAACTATGGCTACACCTTC.

The CDR3 protein is CASSTGGTDDEKLFF. The CDR3 DNA is TGTGCCAGCAGCACCGGAGGGACAGATGATGAAAAACTGTTTTTT. V gene TRBV28 combines with J gene TRBJ1-4, with 7 nucleotides matching TRBD1. With 6 bases clipped from V and 6 bases from J, the junction kept 10 bases outside the gene matches. This CDR3 comprises 15 residues. The V gene's germline CDR1 is MDHEN and CDR2 SYDVKM.

This clone was seen a single time. The V and J genes are TRBV18 and TRBJ1-1; TRBD1 aligns across 9 bases. This CDR3 has 15 amino acids. V gave up 4 bases and J gave up 0 bases; unmatched junction bases: 3. From germline, CDR1 is KGHSH and CDR2 LQKENI. CDR3 region: CASSRTGDLNTEAFF. As DNA, the CDR3 is TGTGCCAGCTCACGGACAGGGGACTTGAACACTGAAGCTTTCTTT.

V and J are TRBV10-1 and TRBJ2-5; TRBD1 matches at 8 bases. Per the germline V gene, CDR1 is WNHNN and CDR2 is SYGVQD (reference sequence). The CDR3 is 13 residues long. V gave up 6 bases and J gave up 1 base; unmatched junction bases: 1. Here the CDR3 DNA reads TGCGCCAGCAGCCAGGGGGCCCAAGAGACCCAGTACTTC. Translation gives CASSQGAQETQYF.